This T cell receptor beta chain was retrieved from a study of post-analysis software for immune sequencing data. Findings and limits, study-wide: People with multiple sclerosis had a significantly lower normalized Chao1 diversity than controls did. By F measure, samples from a shared preparation batch strongly co-clustered.

The TCR beta cDNA libraries contained unique molecular identifiers. The authors obtained roughly 500,000 cDNA molecules from around 0.96 to 9.9 million T cells. MiXCR was run by TCRdb on the PCR reads, yielding one entry per CDR3 protein. The table includes 750,000 to 950,000 distinct CDR3 sequences, 53% detected once. This clonotype was detected a few times. Its antigen remains unknown. This sequence originates from a girl between 5 and 17 years old with multiple sclerosis. Sequencing was done on a sample of blood.

This CDR3 reads CSARDPKGPQETQYF. The CDR3 coding sequence is TGCAGTGCTAGAGACCCCAAGGGGCCACAAGAGACCCAGTACTTC. The V call is TRBV20-1, the J call TRBJ2-5; perhaps TRBD1 as D (5 bases). Trimming shortened V by 0 bases and J by 2 bases, and 13 bases separated the two germline ends. CDR1 DFQATT and CDR2 SNEGSKA come from the germline V gene (reference sequence). The CDR3 loop spans 15 amino acids.